The present T cell receptor beta chain was sequenced within a study of blood T cell repertoires in COVID-19. On the study more broadly: Spain, Italy and the United States supplied samples that represented acute and convalescent COVID-19.

This clone was seen a few times. The assay was immunoSEQ multiplex PCR, and TCRdb's table has in-frame clones only and misses some. The sample contains about 500,000 clones, around 90% of which appear only once. Germline lookup yields CDR1 MDHEN and CDR2 SYDVKM. This CDR3 region has 17 residues. V lost 2 bases and J lost 7, with 21 bases in between. Cohorts were assigned according to the clinical history that participants reported. The sequenced sample was PBMCs or T cells enriched from blood (not recorded which). This rearrangement joins TRBV28 to TRBJ1-5, with TRBD1 as a possible D gene (5 bases). The receptor's source is a woman younger than 35 who had recovered from COVID-19. The CDR3 here is CASSLKDYGQGRQPQHF. The CDR3 nucleotides read TGTGCCAGCAGTTTAAAGGACTACGGCCAGGGACGACAGCCCCAGCATTTT.